Listed below are T cell receptor beta chains from one sample, sequenced in a study of T cells after posttransplantation cyclophosphamide. Some clones are missing from TCRdb's copy, which holds only in-frame ones; the method was immunoSEQ multiplex PCR. The counts give 7,500 to 8,000 clones, none of them seen only once; approximately 23% is held by the top ten. The material sequenced was PBMCs, taken roughly 3 months after allogeneic stem cell transplant with posttransplant cyclophosphamide. These receptors were obtained from a female patient in her 60s who received an allogeneic stem cell transplant from an unrelated donor, was CMV-positive, and had acute GVHD only. Some T cells may possibly be graft donor cells. CDR3s leave out the opening cysteine and the closing phenylalanine or tryptophan. Clone size is stated in some rows and not others, as once, few, many or a class when expanded.

clone_size: many
v_call: TRBV6-1
j_call: TRBJ1-2
cdr3_aa: ASSFDGNYGYT

clone_size: many
v_call: TRBV5-1
j_call: TRBJ2-1
cdr3_aa: ASSLGSGGFDEQF

clone_size: many
v_call: TRBV7-8
j_call: TRBJ2-1
cdr3_aa: ASSLTQGKGYNEQF

clone_size: many
v_call: TRBV4-2
j_call: TRBJ2-3
cdr3_aa: ASSPGLERGRTDTQY

clone_size: -
v_call: TRBV29-1
j_call: TRBJ2-5
cdr3_aa: SARQGAETQY

clone_size: many
v_call: TRBV19
j_call: TRBJ1-5
cdr3_aa: ASSMEATGRSQPQH

clone_size: many
v_call: TRBV18
j_call: TRBJ2-1
cdr3_aa: ASSSRTGSSYNEQF

clone_size: many
v_call: TRBV27
j_call: TRBJ2-7
cdr3_aa: APQYEQY

clone_size: many
v_call: TRBV11-3
j_call: TRBJ2-5
cdr3_aa: ASSLAPSQETQY

clone_size: many
v_call: TRBV6-5
j_call: TRBJ2-2
cdr3_aa: ASSYSTLGELF

clone_size: many
v_call: TRBV2
j_call: TRBJ1-2
cdr3_aa: ASLGGGGYGYT

clone_size: few
v_call: TRBV7-8
j_call: TRBJ2-5
cdr3_aa: ASSVLAGAPETQY

clone_size: -
v_call: TRBV9
j_call: TRBJ2-3
cdr3_aa: ASSVVPGGGPGTDTQY

clone_size: -
v_call: TRBV29-1
j_call: TRBJ2-2
cdr3_aa: SVEAPGTGGFWDTGELF

clone_size: many
v_call: TRBV5-4
j_call: TRBJ2-1
cdr3_aa: ASSSQGGAEQF

clone_size: many
v_call: TRBV29-1
j_call: TRBJ2-2
cdr3_aa: SALVRSGNTGELF

clone_size: -
v_call: TRBV24-1
j_call: TRBJ2-3
cdr3_aa: ATSERQGTADTQY

clone_size: medium-sized
v_call: TRBV7-9
j_call: TRBJ1-4
cdr3_aa: ASSLTGATNEKLF

clone_size: many
v_call: TRBV5-1
j_call: TRBJ2-3
cdr3_aa: ASSLVSSGTTDTQY

clone_size: many
v_call: TRBV9
j_call: TRBJ1-3
cdr3_aa: ASSVWDRQISGNTIY

clone_size: many
v_call: TRBV10-3
j_call: TRBJ1-1
cdr3_aa: AISESKGAENTEAF

clone_size: few
v_call: TRBV5-4
j_call: TRBJ2-7
cdr3_aa: ASSPGLAGDHKQY

clone_size: -
v_call: TRBV24-1
j_call: TRBJ2-7
cdr3_aa: ATSDRRDRGSNEQY

clone_size: many
v_call: TRBV5-1
j_call: TRBJ2-1
cdr3_aa: ASSLGSGGIKNEQF

clone_size: -
v_call: TRBV6-5
j_call: TRBJ2-2
cdr3_aa: ASKIPGGTGELF

clone_size: few
v_call: TRBV11-2
j_call: TRBJ2-5
cdr3_aa: ASSPQIPETQY

clone_size: many
v_call: TRBV24-1
j_call: TRBJ1-1
cdr3_aa: ATRPPGSGEAF

clone_size: few
v_call: TRBV24-1
j_call: TRBJ2-5
cdr3_aa: ATSDFGEDPGETQY

clone_size: many
v_call: TRBV19
j_call: TRBJ1-1
cdr3_aa: ASSMWGRAMNTEAF

clone_size: many
v_call: TRBV6-5
j_call: TRBJ2-7
cdr3_aa: ASSQNPDSSYEQY

clone_size: many
v_call: TRBV12-3/TRBV12-4
j_call: TRBJ2-2
cdr3_aa: ASRKTGDTGELF

clone_size: medium-sized
v_call: TRBV11-2
j_call: TRBJ1-3
cdr3_aa: ASSPTGNTIY

clone_size: many
v_call: TRBV5-1
j_call: TRBJ1-1
cdr3_aa: ASSLQGIPEAF

clone_size: many
v_call: TRBV5-8
j_call: TRBJ1-1
cdr3_aa: ASSGDRIREAEAF

clone_size: many
v_call: TRBV7-9
j_call: TRBJ2-7
cdr3_aa: ASSLEWTSTYEQY

clone_size: few
v_call: TRBV9
j_call: TRBJ1-2
cdr3_aa: ASSLPGGRYGYT

clone_size: medium-sized
v_call: TRBV18
j_call: TRBJ1-4
cdr3_aa: ASSQWTGKNEKLF

clone_size: medium-sized
v_call: TRBV5-5
j_call: TRBJ1-1
cdr3_aa: ASSLAGGLGTEAF

clone_size: -
v_call: TRBV28
j_call: TRBJ2-2
cdr3_aa: ASTRTSNTGELF

clone_size: many
v_call: TRBV6-1
j_call: TRBJ1-1
cdr3_aa: ASSEAFHTEAF

clone_size: few
v_call: TRBV7-6
j_call: TRBJ2-1
cdr3_aa: ASSLVSDSRDERYEQF

clone_size: many
v_call: TRBV4-1
j_call: TRBJ2-6
cdr3_aa: ASSQVPRTGGLSGANVLT

clone_size: many
v_call: TRBV6-1
j_call: TRBJ2-7
cdr3_aa: ASGLAGSYEQY

clone_size: many
v_call: TRBV6-1
j_call: TRBJ2-7
cdr3_aa: ASSEPKGQINYEQY

clone_size: many
v_call: TRBV5-1
j_call: TRBJ2-5
cdr3_aa: ASSLEGSLRETQY

clone_size: many
v_call: TRBV28
j_call: TRBJ1-3
cdr3_aa: ASSLSVSGNTIY

clone_size: many
v_call: TRBV29-1
j_call: TRBJ1-1
cdr3_aa: SVVKPYLAEAF

clone_size: few
v_call: TRBV5-6
j_call: TRBJ1-1
cdr3_aa: ASSPTGLTEAF

clone_size: many
v_call: TRBV7-9
j_call: TRBJ2-7
cdr3_aa: ASSYSGTGVIEQY

clone_size: few
v_call: TRBV30
j_call: TRBJ2-7
cdr3_aa: AWSVQKYEQY

clone_size: -
v_call: TRBV11-2
j_call: TRBJ2-5
cdr3_aa: ASSPYAETQY

clone_size: many
v_call: TRBV7-9
j_call: TRBJ1-3
cdr3_aa: ASSPRQALNSGNTIY

clone_size: many
v_call: TRBV28
j_call: TRBJ2-1
cdr3_aa: ASSLLSGLAGEGSYNEQF

clone_size: many
v_call: TRBV11-2
j_call: TRBJ2-5
cdr3_aa: ASSSGLAGKETQY

clone_size: many
v_call: TRBV7-9
j_call: TRBJ1-2
cdr3_aa: ASSLAGQGEGYT